A single sample gave rise to the 8 T cell receptor beta chains below, sequenced in a study of identical twins. One entry per CDR3 protein, called by TCRdb with MiXCR from the 5' RACE reads. The data contain 700,000 or so distinct CDR3 sequences, 8.5% to 9% of them singletons. The sample was also reused in another study, on yellow fever vaccine responses in identical twins.

The specimen sequenced was PBMCs. These receptors all come from a woman in her late teens or twenties in good health.

Only a few counts were recorded for this clonotype. The chain has TRBV7-8 and TRBJ2-1; 10 bases align to TRBD2. The CDR3 has 15 residues. The V and J ends lost 8 bases and 5 bases, in that order; junction bases with no gene match: 9. Looked up from germline, CDR1 is SGHVS and CDR2 is FQNEAQ. CDR3 amino acids: CASHPPSGRNNEQFF. The CDR3 DNA follows: TGTGCCAGCCACCCACCTAGCGGGAGAAACAATGAGCAGTTCTTC.

This rearrangement joins TRBV7-2 to TRBJ2-3; 9 bases map to TRBD2. V was clipped by 4 bases and J by 4 bases; unmatched bases: 9. Germline V gene lookup returns CDR1 SGHTA and CDR2 FQGNSA. CDR3 length: 16 amino acids. The DNA for the CDR3 is TGTGCCAGCAGCTCAAAATTAGCGGGAGTGGCAGATACGCAGTATTTT. The encoded protein is CASSSKLAGVADTQYF.

The sample holds many counts of this clonotype. The chain joins TRBV7-2 to TRBJ2-3; D is perhaps TRBD2 (6 bases). V lost 2 bases and J 4 bases, leaving 13 bases between the germline ends. Germline assignment: CDR1 SGHTA and CDR2 FQGNSA. This CDR3 contains 15 residues. In DNA, the CDR3 is TGTGCCAGCAGCTTATCGGGGCGCGGGGCAGATACGCAGTATTTT. This sequence encodes CASSLSGRGADTQYF.

The rearrangement links TRBV12-3 or TRBV12-4 to TRBJ1-4, with 12 bases lining up with TRBD1. The CDR3 consists of 18 residues. Losses at the gene ends were 10 bases for V and 6 bases for J; bases not matched to a gene: 18. The CDR3 DNA sequence: TGTGCCATCAGCTACGTGGGGACAGGGGGCGCGAGGGATGAAAAACTGTTTTTT. This gives the protein CAISYVGTGGARDEKLFF.

This clonotype was found a few times. The chain uses TRBV29-1 and TRBJ2-7, with 8 positions matching TRBD1. This CDR3 comprises 14 residues. Germline V gene sequence: CDR1 SQVTM, CDR2 ANQGSEA. Unmatched junction bases numbered 7, after V lost 4 bases and J lost 2 bases. CDR3 protein: CSVASQGATYEQYF. CDR3 bases: TGCAGCGTTGCAAGCCAGGGGGCAACCTACGAGCAGTACTTC.

A few counts support this clonotype. This chain connects TRBV20-1 to TRBJ2-1; D possibly corresponds to TRBD1 (6 bases). Trimming took 6 bases from V and 6 from J, leaving 15 bases between them. Germline V CDR1 and CDR2: DFQATT, SNEGSKA (reference sequence). CDR3 length: 13 residues. CDR3 amino acids: CSAPGHATNEQFF. The DNA of the CDR3 is TGCAGTGCCCCGGGACACGCGACCAATGAGCAGTTCTTC.

This clonotype occurred a few times. This chain joins TRBV6-1 and TRBJ2-7; D is ambiguous. This CDR3 comprises 13 residues. Trimming removed 2 bases at V and 0 bases at J, with 5 bases between. The germline gives CDR1 MNHNS, CDR2 SASEGT. The CDR3 is CASSEQVSYEQYF. The CDR3 DNA sequence: TGTGCCAGCAGTGAACAGGTCTCCTACGAGCAGTACTTC.

This clonotype has just a few counts. The chain couples TRBV2 to TRBJ2-1; 7 bases match TRBD2. Per the germline V gene, CDR1 is SNHLY and CDR2 is FYNNEI. The CDR3 is 15 residues long. Unmatched junction bases numbered 10, after V lost 5 bases and J lost 6 bases. The CDR3 coding sequence is TGTGCCAGCAGTAAAGGGAGGGGTCGAGTCAATGAGCAGTTCTTC. The encoded protein is CASSKGRGRVNEQFF.